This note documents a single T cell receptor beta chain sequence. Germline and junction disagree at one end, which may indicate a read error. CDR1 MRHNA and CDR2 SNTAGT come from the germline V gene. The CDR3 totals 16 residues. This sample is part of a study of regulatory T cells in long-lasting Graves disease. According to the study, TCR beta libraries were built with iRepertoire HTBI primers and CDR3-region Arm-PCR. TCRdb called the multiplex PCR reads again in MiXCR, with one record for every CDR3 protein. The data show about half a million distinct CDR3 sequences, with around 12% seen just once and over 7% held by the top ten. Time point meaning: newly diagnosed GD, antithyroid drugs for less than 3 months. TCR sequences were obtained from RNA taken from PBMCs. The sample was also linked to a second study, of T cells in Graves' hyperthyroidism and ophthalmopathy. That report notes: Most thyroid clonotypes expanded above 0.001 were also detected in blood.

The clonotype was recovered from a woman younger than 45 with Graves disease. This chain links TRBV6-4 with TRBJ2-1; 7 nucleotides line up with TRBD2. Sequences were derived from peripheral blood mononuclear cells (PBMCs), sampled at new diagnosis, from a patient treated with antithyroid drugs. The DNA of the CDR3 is TGTGCCAGCAGTTACTCCCCCCCGGGGGGTCTCAATGAGCAGTTCTTC. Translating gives CASSYSPPGGLNEQFF.